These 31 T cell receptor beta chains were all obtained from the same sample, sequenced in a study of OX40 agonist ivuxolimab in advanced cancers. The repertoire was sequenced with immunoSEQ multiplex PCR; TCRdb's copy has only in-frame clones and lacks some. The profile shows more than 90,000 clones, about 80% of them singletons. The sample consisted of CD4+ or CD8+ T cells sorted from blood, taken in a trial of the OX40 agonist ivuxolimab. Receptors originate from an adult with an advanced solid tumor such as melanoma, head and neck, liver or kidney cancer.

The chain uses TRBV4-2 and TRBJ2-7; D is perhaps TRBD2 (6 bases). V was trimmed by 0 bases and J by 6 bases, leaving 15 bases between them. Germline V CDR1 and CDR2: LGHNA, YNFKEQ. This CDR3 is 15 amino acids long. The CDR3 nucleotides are TGTGCCAGCAGCCAAGATCCGGGGGACTCTGGCGAGCAGTACTTC. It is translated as CASSQDPGDSGEQYF.

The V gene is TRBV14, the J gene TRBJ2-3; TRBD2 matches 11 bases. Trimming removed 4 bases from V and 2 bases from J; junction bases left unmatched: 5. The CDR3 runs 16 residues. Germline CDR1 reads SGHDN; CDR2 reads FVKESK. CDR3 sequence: CASSRTSGLNTDTQYF. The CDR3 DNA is TGTGCCAGCAGCCGGACTAGCGGGTTGAACACAGATACGCAGTATTTT.

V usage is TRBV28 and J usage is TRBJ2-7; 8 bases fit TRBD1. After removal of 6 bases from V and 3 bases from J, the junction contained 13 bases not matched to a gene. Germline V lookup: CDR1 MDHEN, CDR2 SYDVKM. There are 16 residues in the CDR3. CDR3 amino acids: CASSSLTGGSFYEQYF. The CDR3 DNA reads TGTGCCAGCAGCAGCCTAACAGGGGGATCTTTCTACGAGCAGTACTTC.

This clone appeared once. CDR3 bases: TGTGCCAGCAGCCTATCCCGTGAGTCAATGACTGAAGCTTTCTTT. It encodes CASSLSRESMTEAFF. The V call is TRBV6-5, the J call TRBJ1-1, with D unclear. Germline V gene sequence: CDR1 MNHEY, CDR2 SVGAGI. The CDR3 is 15 residues long. V was cut by 6 bases and J by 5 bases, with 19 bases left in between.

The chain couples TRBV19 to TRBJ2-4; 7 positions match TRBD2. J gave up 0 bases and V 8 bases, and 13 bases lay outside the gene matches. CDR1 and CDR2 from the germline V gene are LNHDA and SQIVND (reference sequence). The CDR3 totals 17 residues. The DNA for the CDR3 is TGTGCCAGTCCGAGAGCTAGCGGATATTTAGCCAAAAACATTCAGTACTTC. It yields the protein CASPRASGYLAKNIQYF.

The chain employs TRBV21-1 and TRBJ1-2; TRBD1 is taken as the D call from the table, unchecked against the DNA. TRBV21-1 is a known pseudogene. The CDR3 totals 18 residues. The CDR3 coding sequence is TGTGCCAGCAGCAAAGTCGGAGGGACAGGGGTCCCTAACTATGGCTACACCTTC. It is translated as CASSKVGGTGVPNYGYTF.

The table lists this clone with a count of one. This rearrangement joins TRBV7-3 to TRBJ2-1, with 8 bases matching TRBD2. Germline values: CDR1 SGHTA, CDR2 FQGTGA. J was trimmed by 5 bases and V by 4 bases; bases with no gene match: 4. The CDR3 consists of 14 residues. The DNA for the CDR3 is TGTGCCAGCAGCTCCCGGGAGGGCAACAATGAGCAGTTCTTC. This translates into CASSSREGNNEQFF.

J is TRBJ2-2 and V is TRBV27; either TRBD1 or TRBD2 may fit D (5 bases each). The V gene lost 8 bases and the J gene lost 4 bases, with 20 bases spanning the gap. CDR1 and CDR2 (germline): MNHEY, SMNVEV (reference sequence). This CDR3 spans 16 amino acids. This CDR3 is CASGTYGWASTGELFF. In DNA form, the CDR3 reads TGTGCCAGCGGGACCTATGGGTGGGCGAGCACCGGGGAGCTGTTTTTT.

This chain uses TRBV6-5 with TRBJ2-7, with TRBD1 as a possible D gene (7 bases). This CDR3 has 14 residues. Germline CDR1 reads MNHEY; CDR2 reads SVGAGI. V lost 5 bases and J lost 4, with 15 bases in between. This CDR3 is CASSGAGGKYEQYF. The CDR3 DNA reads TGTGCCAGCAGTGGTGCAGGGGGGAAATACGAGCAGTACTTC.

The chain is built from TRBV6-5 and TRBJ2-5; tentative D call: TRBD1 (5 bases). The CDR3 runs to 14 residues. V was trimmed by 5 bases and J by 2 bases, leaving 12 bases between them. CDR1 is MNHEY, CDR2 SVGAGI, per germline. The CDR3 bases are TGTGCCAGCAGTCGTCTCGACAGTCAAGAGACCCAGTACTTC. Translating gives CASSRLDSQETQYF.

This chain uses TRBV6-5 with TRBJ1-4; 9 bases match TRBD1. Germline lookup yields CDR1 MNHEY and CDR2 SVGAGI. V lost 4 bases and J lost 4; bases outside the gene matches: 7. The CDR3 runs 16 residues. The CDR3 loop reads CASSLQQGAGNEKLFF. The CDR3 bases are TGTGCCAGCAGTTTGCAACAGGGGGCGGGTAATGAAAAACTGTTTTTT.

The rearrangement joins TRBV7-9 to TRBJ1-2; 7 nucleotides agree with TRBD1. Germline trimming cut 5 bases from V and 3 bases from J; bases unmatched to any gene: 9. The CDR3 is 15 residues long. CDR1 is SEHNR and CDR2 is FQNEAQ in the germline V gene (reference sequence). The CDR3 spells CASSHPQQGYYGYTF. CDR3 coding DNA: TGTGCCAGCAGCCACCCCCAACAGGGGTACTATGGCTACACCTTC.

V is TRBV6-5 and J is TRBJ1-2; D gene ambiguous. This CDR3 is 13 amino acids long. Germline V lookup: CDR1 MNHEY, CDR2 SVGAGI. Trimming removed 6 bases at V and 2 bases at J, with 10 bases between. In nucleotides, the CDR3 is TGTGCCAGCAGCCTACACGGGAACTATGGCTACACCTTC. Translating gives CASSLHGNYGYTF.

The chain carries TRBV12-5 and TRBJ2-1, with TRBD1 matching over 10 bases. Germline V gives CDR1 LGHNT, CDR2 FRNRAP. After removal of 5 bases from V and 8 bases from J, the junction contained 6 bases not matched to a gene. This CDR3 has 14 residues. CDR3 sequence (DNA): TGTGCTAGTGGTCCGGGACAGGGGAGACATGAGCAGTTCTTC. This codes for CASGPGQGRHEQFF. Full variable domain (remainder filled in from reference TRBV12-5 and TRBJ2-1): DARVTQTPRHKVTEMGQEVTMRCQPILGHNTVFWYRQTMMQGLELLAYFRNRAPLDDSGMPKDRFSAEMPDATLATLKIQPSEPRDSAVYFCASGPGQGRHEQFFGPGTRLTVL.

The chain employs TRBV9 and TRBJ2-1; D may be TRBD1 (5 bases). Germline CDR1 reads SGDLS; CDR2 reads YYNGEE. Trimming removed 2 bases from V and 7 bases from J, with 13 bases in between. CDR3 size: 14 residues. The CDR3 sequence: CASSVGSRGNEQFF. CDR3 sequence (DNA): TGTGCCAGCAGCGTCGGATCAAGGGGTAATGAGCAGTTCTTC.

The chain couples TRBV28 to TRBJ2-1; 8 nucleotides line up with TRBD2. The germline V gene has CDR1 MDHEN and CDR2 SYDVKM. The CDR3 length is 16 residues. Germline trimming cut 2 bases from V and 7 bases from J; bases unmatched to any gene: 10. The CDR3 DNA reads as TGTGCCAGCAGTTTACGTGGGGCGGGAGGAGGAAATGAGCAGTTCTTC. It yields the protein CASSLRGAGGGNEQFF.

Here the CDR3 reads CASDRGRAYTDTQYF. The CDR3 DNA is TGTGCCAGTGATCGCGGGAGAGCCTACACAGATACGCAGTATTTT. The rearrangement joins TRBV19 to TRBJ2-3, with 7 bases identical to TRBD2. The CDR3 extends over 15 amino acids. The germline V gene encodes CDR1 LNHDA and CDR2 SQIVND (reference sequence). V dropped 8 bases and J dropped 2; count of bases not matched to a gene: 10.

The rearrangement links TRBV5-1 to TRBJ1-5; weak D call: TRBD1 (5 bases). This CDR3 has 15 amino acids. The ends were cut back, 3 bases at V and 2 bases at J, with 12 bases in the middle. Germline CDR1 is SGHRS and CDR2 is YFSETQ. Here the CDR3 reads CASSWGGSGNQPQHF. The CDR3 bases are TGCGCCAGCAGCTGGGGCGGAAGCGGCAATCAGCCCCAGCATTTT.

DNA for the CDR3: TGTGCCAGCAGTTTCGGGAGCCAGCCCCAGCATTTT. This codes for CASSFGSQPQHF. The rearrangement links TRBV28 to TRBJ1-5; no definite D call. Germline lookup yields CDR1 MDHEN and CDR2 SYDVKM. V lost 3 bases and J 7 bases, leaving 7 bases between the germline ends. The CDR3 runs 12 residues.

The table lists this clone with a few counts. The chain's CDR3 is CASSEGDTQYF. CDR3 nucleotides: TGTGCCAGCAGCGAAGGGGATACGCAGTATTTT. The chain carries TRBV7-9 and TRBJ2-3; D ambiguous. This CDR3 is built from 11 residues. Germline V CDR1 and CDR2: SEHNR, FQNEAQ (reference sequence). Trimming stripped 5 bases from V and 6 bases from J, with 6 bases between.

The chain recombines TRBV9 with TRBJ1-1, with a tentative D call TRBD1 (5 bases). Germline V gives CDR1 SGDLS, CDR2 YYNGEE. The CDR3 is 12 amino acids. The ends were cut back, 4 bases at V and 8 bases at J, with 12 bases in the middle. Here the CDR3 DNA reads TGTGCCAGCAGCCGGGTTGGGGACGAAGCTTTCTTT. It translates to CASSRVGDEAFF.

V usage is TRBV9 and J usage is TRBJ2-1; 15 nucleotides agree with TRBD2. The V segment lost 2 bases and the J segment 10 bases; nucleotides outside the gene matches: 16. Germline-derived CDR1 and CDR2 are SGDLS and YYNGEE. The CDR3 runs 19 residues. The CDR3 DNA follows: TGTGCCAGCAGCGTTCTAGTCGGGACTAGCGGGAGGAAGAGTAAGGAGCAGTTCTTC. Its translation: CASSVLVGTSGRKSKEQFF.

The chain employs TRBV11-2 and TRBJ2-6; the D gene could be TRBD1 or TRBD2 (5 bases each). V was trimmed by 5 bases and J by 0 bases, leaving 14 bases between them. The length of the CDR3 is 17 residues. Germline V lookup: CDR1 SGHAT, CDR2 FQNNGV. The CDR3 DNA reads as TGTGCCAGCAGCCGGTTGGGACGGAGCTCTGGGGCCAACGTCCTGACTTTC. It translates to CASSRLGRSSGANVLTF.

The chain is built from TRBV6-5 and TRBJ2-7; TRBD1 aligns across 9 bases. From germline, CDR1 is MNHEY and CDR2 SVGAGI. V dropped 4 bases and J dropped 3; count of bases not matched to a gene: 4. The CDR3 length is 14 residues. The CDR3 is CASSFGTGIYEQYF. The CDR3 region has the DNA TGTGCCAGCAGTTTCGGGACAGGGATCTACGAGCAGTACTTC.

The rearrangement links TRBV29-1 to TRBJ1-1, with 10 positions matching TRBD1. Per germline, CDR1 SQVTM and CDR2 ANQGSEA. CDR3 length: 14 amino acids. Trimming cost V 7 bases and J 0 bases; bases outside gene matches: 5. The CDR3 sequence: CSASGTGVNTEAFF. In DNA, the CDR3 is TGCAGCGCCTCCGGGACAGGGGTGAACACTGAAGCTTTCTTT.

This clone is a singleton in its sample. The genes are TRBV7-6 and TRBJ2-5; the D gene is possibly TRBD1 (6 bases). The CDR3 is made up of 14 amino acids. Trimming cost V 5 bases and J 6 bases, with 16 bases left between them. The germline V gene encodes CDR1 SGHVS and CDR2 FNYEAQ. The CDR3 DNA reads TGTGCCAGCAGCCCAACGGCAGGGGTTCAGACCCAGTACTTC. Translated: CASSPTAGVQTQYF.

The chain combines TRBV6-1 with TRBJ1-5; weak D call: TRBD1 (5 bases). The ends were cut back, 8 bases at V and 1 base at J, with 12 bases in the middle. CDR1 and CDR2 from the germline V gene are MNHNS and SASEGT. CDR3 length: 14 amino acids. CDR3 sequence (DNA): TGTGCCAGCTGGGGCACCCAGAGCAATCAGCCCCAGCATTTT. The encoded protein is CASWGTQSNQPQHF.

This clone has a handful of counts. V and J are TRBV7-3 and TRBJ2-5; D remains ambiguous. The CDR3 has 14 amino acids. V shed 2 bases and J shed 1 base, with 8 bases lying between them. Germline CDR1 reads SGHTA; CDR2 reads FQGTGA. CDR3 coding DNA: TGTGCCAGCAGCTTAGCACCAACCCAAGAGACCCAGTACTTC. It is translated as CASSLAPTQETQYF.

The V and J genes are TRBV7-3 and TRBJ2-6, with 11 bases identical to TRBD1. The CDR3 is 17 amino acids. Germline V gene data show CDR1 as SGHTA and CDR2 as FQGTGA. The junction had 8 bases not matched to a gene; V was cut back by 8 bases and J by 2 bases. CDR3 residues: CASSDGQGATGANVLTF. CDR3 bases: TGTGCCAGCTCGGATGGACAGGGGGCCACTGGGGCCAACGTCCTGACTTTC. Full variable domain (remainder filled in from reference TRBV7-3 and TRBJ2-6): GAGVSQTPSNKVTEKGKYVELRCDPISGHTALYWYRQSLGQGPEFLIYFQGTGAADDSGLPNDRFFAVRPEGSVSTLKIQRTERGDSAVYLCASSDGQGATGANVLTFGAGSRLTVL.

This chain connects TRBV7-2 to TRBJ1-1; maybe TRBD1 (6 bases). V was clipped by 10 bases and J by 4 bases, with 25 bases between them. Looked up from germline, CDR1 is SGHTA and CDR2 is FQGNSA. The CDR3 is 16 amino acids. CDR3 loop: CATIPGPLRGATEAFF. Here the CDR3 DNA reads TGTGCCACCATCCCGGGACCGCTCCGGGGGGCCACTGAAGCTTTCTTT. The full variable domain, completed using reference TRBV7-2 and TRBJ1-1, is GAGVSQSPSNKVTEKGKDVELRCDPISGHTALYWYRQSLGQGLEFLIYFQGNSAPDKSGLPSDRFSAERTGGSVSTLTIQRTQQEDSAVYLCATIPGPLRGATEAFFGQGTRLTVV.

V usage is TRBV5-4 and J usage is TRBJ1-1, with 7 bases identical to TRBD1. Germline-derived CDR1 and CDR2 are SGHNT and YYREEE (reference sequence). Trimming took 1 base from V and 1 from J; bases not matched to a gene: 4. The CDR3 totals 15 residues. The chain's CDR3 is CASSLTGDGNTEAFF. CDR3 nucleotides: TGTGCCAGCAGCTTGACAGGGGATGGGAACACTGAAGCTTTCTTT. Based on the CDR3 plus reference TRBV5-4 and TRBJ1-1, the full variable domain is ETGVTQSPTHLIKTRGQQVTLRCSSQSGHNTVSWYQQALGQGPQFIFQYYREEENGRGNFPPRFSGLQFPNYSSELNVNALELDDSALYLCASSLTGDGNTEAFFGQGTRLTVV.